This T cell receptor (beta chain) stems from a study of lymphopenia after photon versus proton radiotherapy. Study-level results: Post-nadir TCR diversity decline inversely tracked overall survival among those who died. Survival link was tested only in deceased patients; proton benefit remains a possibility. After the lymphocyte nadir, photon-treated repertoires showed oligoclonal expansion, especially of CD8+ Temra cells.

The CDR3 contains 13 residues. Trimming stripped 7 bases from V and 12 bases from J, with 21 bases between. Germline CDR1 reads SQVTM; CDR2 reads ANQGSEA. Notes on this clone: Its antigen is not known.

Repertoires were generated with immunoSEQ multiplex PCR, while TCRdb's copy carries only in-frame clones and drops some. The sample shows 2,500 to 3,500 clones, over 90% of them seen only once. This TCR came from a woman aged 70-85 years with pancreatic cancer. The specimen was peripheral blood, collected from a patient treated with photon-based radiotherapy. The rearrangement links TRBV29-1 to TRBJ2-2, with a possible D match to TRBD2 (5 bases). The CDR3 DNA sequence: TGCAGCGCTGGGTCGGCAGGTGGAGGTCAGCTGTTTTTT. Its translation is CSAGSAGGGQLFF.